These 24 T cell receptor beta chains came from one sample sequenced in a study of CD4 T cells in relation to SARS-CoV-2 and coronaviruses. The unexposed donors gave CD4+ T cells in about 2011-2019, prior to COVID-19. The method was immunoSEQ multiplex PCR; TCRdb's version includes in-frame clones alone and lacks a portion of them. The table includes about 65,000 clones, 87% detected once. The sample comprised memory CD4+ T cells from PBMCs. These receptors originate from a human donor in good health.

This clone occurred once. The V gene is TRBV7-9, the J gene TRBJ2-1; either TRBD1 or TRBD2 may fit D (5 bases each). This CDR3 has 15 amino acids. V was cut by 3 bases and J by 2 bases, with 11 bases left in between. Germline CDR1 SEHNR, CDR2 FQNEAQ (reference sequence). DNA for the CDR3: TGTGCCAGCAGCTTTAGCGACAGAACCTACAATGAGCAGTTCTTC. Translating gives CASSFSDRTYNEQFF.

V is TRBV4-2 and J is TRBJ1-2, with unresolved D. Looked up from germline, CDR1 is LGHNA and CDR2 is YNFKEQ. This CDR3 has 13 residues. V lost 4 bases, J lost 6 bases, and 12 bases lay in between. The CDR3 loop is CASSPDAGNGYTF. The CDR3 region has the DNA TGTGCCAGCAGCCCAGACGCGGGCAATGGCTACACCTTC.

The rearrangement joins TRBV6-5 to TRBJ2-1, with D unclear. The V end was cut by 6 bases, the J end by 5 bases, with 17 bases between. Looked up from germline, CDR1 is MNHEY and CDR2 is SVGAGI. There are 15 residues in the CDR3. The CDR3 loop is CASRETRRQNNEQFF. The CDR3 DNA is TGTGCCAGCAGGGAGACTCGCCGGCAGAACAATGAGCAGTTCTTC.

This chain uses TRBV3-1 (or the pseudogene TRBV3-2) with TRBJ2-7, with D unresolved. The V end was cut by 2 bases, the J end by 2 bases, with 10 bases between. This CDR3 contains 14 residues. Germline V gene sequence: CDR1 LGHDT, CDR2 YNNKEL (reference sequence). CDR3 DNA: TGTGCCAGCAGCCAAACAACAGTAGCCTACGAGCAGTACTTC. Translating gives CASSQTTVAYEQYF.

This rearrangement joins TRBV6-5 to TRBJ1-1; D unresolved. Trimming stripped 6 bases from V and 0 bases from J, with 11 bases between. The germline V gene encodes CDR1 MNHEY and CDR2 SVGAGI. The CDR3 totals 14 residues. CDR3 in amino acids: CASRAGLLNTEAFF. The CDR3 bases are TGTGCCAGCAGGGCGGGCCTCCTGAACACTGAAGCTTTCTTT.

The CDR3 protein is CASSPQGQGKNTF. The DNA for the CDR3 is TGTGCCAGCAGCCCCCAGGGACAGGGGAAGAACACCTTC. The rearrangement joins TRBV6-6 to TRBJ1-2, with TRBD1 matching over 10 bases. V lost 6 bases to trimming and J lost 12 bases; unmatched junction nucleotides: 10. Germline CDR1 reads MNHNY; CDR2 reads SVGAGI (reference sequence). The CDR3 totals 13 residues.

V is TRBV9 and J is TRBJ1-2; D is ambiguous. V lost 2 bases, J lost 4 bases, and 15 bases lay in between. CDR3 length equals 15 residues. CDR1 and CDR2 from the germline V gene are SGDLS and YYNGEE. The CDR3 sequence: CASSVGRTEAYGYTF. Here the CDR3 DNA reads TGTGCCAGCAGCGTTGGCCGCACAGAAGCCTATGGCTACACCTTC.

The V gene is TRBV6-2 or TRBV6-3, the J gene TRBJ2-1, with 7 bases that match TRBD1. The ends lost 6 bases at V and 2 bases at J; junction bases unmatched: 7. Looked up from germline, CDR1 is MNHEY and CDR2 is SVGEGT. The CDR3 consists of 15 residues. CDR3 sequence reads: CASSTRDRAYNEQFF. The CDR3 DNA sequence: TGTGCCAGCAGCACCAGGGACAGAGCCTACAATGAGCAGTTCTTC.

The chain recombines TRBV20-1 with TRBJ2-5; D is unclear. This CDR3 comprises 10 residues. The V end lost 0 bases, the J end lost 4 bases, and 0 bases lay between the germline ends. CDR1 is DFQATT and CDR2 is SNEGSKA in the germline V gene (reference sequence). The CDR3 loop is CSAREETQYF. CDR3 coding DNA: TGCAGTGCTAGAGAAGAGACCCAGTACTTC.

This chain links TRBV7-2 with TRBJ2-1, with D possibly matching TRBD2 (5 bases). The CDR3 is made up of 16 amino acids. The V and J ends lost 5 bases and 4 bases respectively, with 18 bases between them. In germline, CDR1 is SGHTA, CDR2 FQGNSA. The DNA of the CDR3 is TGTGCCAGCAGCCGCCTCGGGAACGCCGTTTACAATGAGCAGTTCTTC. It encodes CASSRLGNAVYNEQFF.

DNA for the CDR3: TGTGCCAGCAGCGTAACGACAGGCTACTACAATGAGCAGTTCTTC. This translates into CASSVTTGYYNEQFF. The rearrangement joins TRBV9 to TRBJ2-1; possibly TRBD1 for D (6 bases). Per germline, CDR1 SGDLS and CDR2 YYNGEE. V shed 1 base and J shed 3 bases, with 11 bases lying between them. The CDR3 is 15 residues long. Drawing the rest from reference TRBV9 and TRBJ2-1, the complete variable domain is DSGVTQTPKHLITATGQRVTLRCSPRSGDLSVYWYQQSLDQGLQFLIQYYNGEERAKGNILERFSAQQFPDLHSELNLSSLELGDSALYFCASSVTTGYYNEQFFGPGTRLTVL.

The V call is TRBV19, the J call TRBJ1-6, with 7 bases aligning to TRBD1. Unmatched junction bases numbered 8, after V lost 5 bases and J lost 1 base. Germline assignment: CDR1 LNHDA and CDR2 SQIVND (reference sequence). This CDR3 region has 17 residues. The CDR3 loop is CASSGGGGLSYNSPLHF. In DNA, the CDR3 is TGTGCCAGTAGTGGAGGGGGCGGCCTTTCCTATAATTCACCCCTCCACTTT.

The J gene is TRBJ1-3, the V gene TRBV10-3, with D hard to call. Trimming removed 7 bases from V and 4 bases from J, with 17 bases in between. Germline V gene data show CDR1 as ENHRY and CDR2 as SYGVKD. This CDR3 is 15 amino acids long. Here the CDR3 reads CAITTDALSGNTIYF. The DNA of the CDR3 is TGTGCCATCACTACGGACGCCCTCTCAGGAAACACCATATATTTT.

This clone was seen just once. V usage is TRBV10-3 and J usage is TRBJ2-3, with D unresolved. Germline V lookup: CDR1 ENHRY, CDR2 SYGVKD. CDR3 length: 11 residues. V gave up 11 bases and J gave up 3 bases, with 9 bases separating them. CDR3 DNA sequence: TGTGCCGCCATGGGAACAGATACGCAGTATTTT. Translation gives CAAMGTDTQYF.

V and J are TRBV5-1 and TRBJ1-1; 7 bases match TRBD1. Trimming took 4 bases from V and 2 from J; bases not matched to a gene: 8. The V gene's germline CDR1 is SGHRS and CDR2 YFSETQ. The CDR3 has 15 residues. CDR3 sequence (DNA): TGCGCCAGCAGCGTCTACCGGGACAGCAACACTGAAGCTTTCTTT. This codes for CASSVYRDSNTEAFF.

J is TRBJ2-1 and V is TRBV27, with 9 nucleotides matching TRBD2. Per germline, CDR1 MNHEY and CDR2 SMNVEV (reference sequence). The CDR3 length is 19 residues. Trimming removed 2 bases from V and 0 bases from J; junction bases left unmatched: 11. The CDR3 reads CASSLEGPLAGGSYNEQFF. In nucleotides, the CDR3 is TGTGCCAGCAGTTTAGAGGGCCCACTAGCGGGCGGCTCCTACAATGAGCAGTTCTTC.

The chain couples TRBV18 to TRBJ2-5; possibly TRBD1 for D (6 bases). Trimming cost V 3 bases and J 4 bases, with 15 bases left between them. The CDR3 sequence is 15 residues long. Looked up from germline, CDR1 is KGHSH and CDR2 is LQKENI. CDR3 loop: CASSPPQGWGETQYF. CDR3 bases: TGTGCCAGCTCACCTCCACAGGGATGGGGAGAGACCCAGTACTTC.

The chain uses TRBV27 and TRBJ2-1, with D perhaps matching TRBD2 (5 bases). Germline CDR1 is MNHEY and CDR2 is SMNVEV (reference sequence). CDR3 length: 14 amino acids. Between the trimmed V and J ends, which lost 1 base and 4 bases, there was a span of 8 bases. The CDR3 spells CASSLWTGYNEQFF. The CDR3 DNA reads as TGTGCCAGCAGTTTATGGACGGGGTACAATGAGCAGTTCTTC.

The sample holds one count of this clone. The rearrangement links TRBV11-3 to TRBJ2-3, with a weak D call TRBD1 (6 bases). Germline V gives CDR1 SGHNT, CDR2 YENEEA. This CDR3 contains 14 residues. The germline V and J ends were trimmed by 3 bases and 4 bases, with 11 bases remaining between them. Written as DNA, the CDR3 is TGTGCCAGCAGCTTTGGGACACCCTCAGATACGCAGTATTTT. This encodes CASSFGTPSDTQYF. Drawing the rest from reference TRBV11-3 and TRBJ2-3, the complete variable domain is EAGVVQSPRYKIIEKKQPVAFWCNPISGHNTLYWYLQNLGQGPELLIRYENEEAVDDSQLPKDRFSAERLKGVDSTLKIQPAELGDSAVYLCASSFGTPSDTQYFGPGTRLTVL.

In nucleotides, the CDR3 is TGTGCCAGCAGCCGGTCCGGGGCGGGGACCTACGAGCAGTACTTC. It translates to CASSRSGAGTYEQYF. The chain recombines TRBV11-2 with TRBJ2-7; a possible D gene is TRBD2 (6 bases). The germline V gene has CDR1 SGHAT and CDR2 FQNNGV. The CDR3 covers 15 residues. The V gene lost 5 bases and the J gene lost 2 bases, with 16 bases spanning the gap.

The CDR3 sequence: CASRGRRQGTYEQYF. The CDR3 nucleotides are TGTGCCAGTAGGGGGAGGCGACAGGGGACGTACGAGCAGTACTTC. The V call is TRBV19, the J call TRBJ2-7; 8 nucleotides align to TRBD1. Trimming removed 6 bases from V and 4 bases from J; junction bases left unmatched: 11. CDR3 size: 15 residues. CDR1 and CDR2 (germline): LNHDA, SQIVND (reference sequence). Complete variable domain (other parts from reference TRBV19 and TRBJ2-7): DGGITQSPKYLFRKEGQNVTLSCEQNLNHDAMYWYRQDPGQGLRLIYYSQIVNDFQKGDIAEGYSVSREKKESFPLTVTSAQKNPTAFYLCASRGRRQGTYEQYFGPGTRLTVT.

The chain links TRBV7-2 to TRBJ1-2; 9 bases align to TRBD1. Germline V gene sequence: CDR1 SGHTA, CDR2 FQGNSA. Trimming at V came to 6 bases and at J to 5 bases, leaving 10 bases not matched to a gene. This CDR3 contains 15 residues. The CDR3 protein is CASSPPGQGNYGYTF. CDR3 nucleotides: TGTGCCAGCAGTCCTCCGGGACAGGGTAATTATGGCTACACCTTC.

This chain joins TRBV19 and TRBJ1-1; D gene ambiguous. Trimming took off 5 bases at V and 5 bases at J, with 12 bases between the two ends. The CDR3 consists of 13 residues. Germline CDR1 and CDR2: LNHDA and SQIVND (reference sequence). In DNA form, the CDR3 reads TGTGCCAGTAGTGGGCAGGCGGGGACTGAAGCTTTCTTT. Its translation: CASSGQAGTEAFF.

The chain links TRBV18 to TRBJ2-4, with unresolved D. Germline CDR1 and CDR2: KGHSH and LQKENI. The CDR3 covers 16 residues. The germline V and J ends were trimmed by 0 bases and 0 bases, with 9 bases remaining between them. The CDR3 sequence is CASSPPGWLAKNIQYF. In DNA, the CDR3 is TGTGCCAGCTCACCACCGGGTTGGCTAGCCAAAAACATTCAGTACTTC.